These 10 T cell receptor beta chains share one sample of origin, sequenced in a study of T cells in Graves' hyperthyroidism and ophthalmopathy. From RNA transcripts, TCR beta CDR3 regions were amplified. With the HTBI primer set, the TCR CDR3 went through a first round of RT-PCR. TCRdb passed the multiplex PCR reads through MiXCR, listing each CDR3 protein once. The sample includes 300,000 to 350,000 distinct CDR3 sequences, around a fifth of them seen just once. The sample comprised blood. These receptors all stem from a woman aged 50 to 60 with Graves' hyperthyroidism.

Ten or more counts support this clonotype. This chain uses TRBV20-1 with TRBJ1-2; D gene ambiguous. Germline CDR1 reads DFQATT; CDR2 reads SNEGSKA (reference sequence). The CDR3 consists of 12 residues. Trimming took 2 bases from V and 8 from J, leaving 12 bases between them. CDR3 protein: CSARRAAQGYTF. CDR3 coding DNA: TGCAGTGCTAGACGTGCTGCGCAGGGCTACACCTTC.

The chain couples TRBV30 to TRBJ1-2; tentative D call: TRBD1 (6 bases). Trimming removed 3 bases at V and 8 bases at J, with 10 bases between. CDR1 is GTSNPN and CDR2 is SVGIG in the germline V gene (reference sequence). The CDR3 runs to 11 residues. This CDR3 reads CAWRWTDGYTF. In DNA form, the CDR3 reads TGTGCCTGGAGGTGGACAGACGGCTACACCTTC.

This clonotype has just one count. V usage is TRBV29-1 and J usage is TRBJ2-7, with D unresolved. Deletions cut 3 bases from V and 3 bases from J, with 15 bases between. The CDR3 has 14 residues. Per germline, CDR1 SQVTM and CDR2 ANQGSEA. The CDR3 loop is CSVEVAPANYEQYF. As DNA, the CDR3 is TGCAGCGTTGAGGTCGCCCCCGCTAACTACGAGCAGTACTTC.

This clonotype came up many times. In nucleotides, the CDR3 is TGCAGCTTGCACAAGACTGTGAACACTGAAGCTTTCTTT. Translating it yields CSLHKTVNTEAFF. The chain is built from TRBV29-1 and TRBJ1-1, with D unresolved. The germline V gene has CDR1 SQVTM and CDR2 ANQGSEA. The CDR3 contains 13 residues. The V end was cut by 8 bases, the J end by 0 bases, with 13 bases between.

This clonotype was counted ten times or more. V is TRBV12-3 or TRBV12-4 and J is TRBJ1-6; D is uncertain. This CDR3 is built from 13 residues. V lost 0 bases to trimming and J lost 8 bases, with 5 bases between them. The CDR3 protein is CASSLAIDSPLHF. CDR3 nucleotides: TGTGCCAGCAGTTTAGCGATCGATTCACCCCTCCACTTT.

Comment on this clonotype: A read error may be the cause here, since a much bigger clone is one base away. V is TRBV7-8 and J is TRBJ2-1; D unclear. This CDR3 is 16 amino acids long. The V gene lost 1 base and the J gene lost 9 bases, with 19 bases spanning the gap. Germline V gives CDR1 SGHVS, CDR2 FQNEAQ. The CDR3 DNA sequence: TGTGCCAGCAGCTTAGTCCTACCTGCGGAACAACTTGAGCAGTTCTTC. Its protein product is CASSLVLPAEQLEQFF.

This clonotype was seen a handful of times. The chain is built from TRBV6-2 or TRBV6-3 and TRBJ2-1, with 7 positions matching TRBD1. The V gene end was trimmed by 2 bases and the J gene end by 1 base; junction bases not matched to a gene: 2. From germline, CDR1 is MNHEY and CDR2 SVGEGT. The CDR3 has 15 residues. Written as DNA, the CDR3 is TGTGCCAGCAGTTACGACAGGGTGTCCTACAATGAGCAGTTCTTC. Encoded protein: CASSYDRVSYNEQFF.

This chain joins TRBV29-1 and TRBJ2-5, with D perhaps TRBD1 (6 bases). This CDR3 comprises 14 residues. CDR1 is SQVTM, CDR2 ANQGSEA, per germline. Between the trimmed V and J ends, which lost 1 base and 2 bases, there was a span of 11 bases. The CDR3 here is CSVEVRDTQETQYF. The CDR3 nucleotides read TGCAGCGTTGAAGTTCGGGACACGCAAGAGACCCAGTACTTC.

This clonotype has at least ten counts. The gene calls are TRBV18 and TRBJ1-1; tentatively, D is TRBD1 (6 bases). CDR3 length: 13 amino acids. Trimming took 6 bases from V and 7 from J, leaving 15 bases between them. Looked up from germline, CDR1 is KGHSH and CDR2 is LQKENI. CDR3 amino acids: CASSPTGTYEAFF. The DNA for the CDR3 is TGTGCCAGCTCCCCGACAGGAACCTATGAAGCTTTCTTT.

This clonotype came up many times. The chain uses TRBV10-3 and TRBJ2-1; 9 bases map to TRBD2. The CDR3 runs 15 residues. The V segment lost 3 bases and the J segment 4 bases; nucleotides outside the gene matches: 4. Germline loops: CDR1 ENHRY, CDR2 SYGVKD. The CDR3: CAISEEAGGYNEQFF. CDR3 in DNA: TGTGCCATCAGTGAAGAAGCGGGGGGATACAATGAGCAGTTCTTC.